The present T cell receptor beta chain was sequenced within a study of shared clonotypes between healthy human individuals. Turning to this clone: Its matching antigen is unknown.

This table comes from immunoSEQ multiplex PCR, and its TCRdb copy is limited to in-frame clones, with some not included. The data hold some 2.1 million clones, with just under 95% observed a single time. Findings of the study overall: Memory subsets generally showed smaller estimated richness than naive subsets did.

Germline lookup yields CDR1 SGHAT and CDR2 FQNNGV. CDR3 length equals 17 residues. Trimming pared 1 base from V and 0 bases from J, leaving 14 bases between. Naive CD8 cells lacked CD45RO and underwent positive selection for CCR7, leaving out terminally differentiated effector memory CD45RA+ cells. The receptor's source is a man aged 18 to 29 in good health. Some clones in this sample may be carry-over from other donors' samples. The genes are TRBV11-2 and TRBJ2-3, with D possibly being TRBD2 (7 bases). Sequencing used naive CD8+ T cells from PBMCs. Written as DNA, the CDR3 is TGTGCCAGCAGCTTAGGCGTTGGGGGGGCAAGCACAGATACGCAGTATTTT. Protein: CASSLGVGGASTDTQYF. Supplemented by reference TRBV11-2 and TRBJ2-3, the full variable domain reads EAGVAQSPRYKIIEKRQSVAFWCNPISGHATLYWYQQILGQGPKLLIQFQNNGVVDDSQLPKDRFSAERLKGVDSTLKIQPAKLEDSAVYLCASSLGVGGASTDTQYFGPGTRLTVL.